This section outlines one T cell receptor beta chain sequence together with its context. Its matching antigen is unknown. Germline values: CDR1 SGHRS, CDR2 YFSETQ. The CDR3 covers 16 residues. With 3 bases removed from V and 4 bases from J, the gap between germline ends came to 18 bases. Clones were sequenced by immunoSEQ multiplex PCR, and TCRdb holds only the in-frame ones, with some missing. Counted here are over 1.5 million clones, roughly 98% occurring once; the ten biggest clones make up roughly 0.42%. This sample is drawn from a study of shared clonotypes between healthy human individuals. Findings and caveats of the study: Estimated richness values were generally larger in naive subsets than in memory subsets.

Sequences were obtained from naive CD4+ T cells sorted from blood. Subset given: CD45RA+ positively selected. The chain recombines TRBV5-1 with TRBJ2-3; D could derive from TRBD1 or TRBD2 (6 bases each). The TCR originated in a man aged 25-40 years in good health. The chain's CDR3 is CASSWGLRGPSDTQYF. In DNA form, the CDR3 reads TGCGCCAGCAGCTGGGGCTTACGGGGGCCCTCAGATACGCAGTATTTT.